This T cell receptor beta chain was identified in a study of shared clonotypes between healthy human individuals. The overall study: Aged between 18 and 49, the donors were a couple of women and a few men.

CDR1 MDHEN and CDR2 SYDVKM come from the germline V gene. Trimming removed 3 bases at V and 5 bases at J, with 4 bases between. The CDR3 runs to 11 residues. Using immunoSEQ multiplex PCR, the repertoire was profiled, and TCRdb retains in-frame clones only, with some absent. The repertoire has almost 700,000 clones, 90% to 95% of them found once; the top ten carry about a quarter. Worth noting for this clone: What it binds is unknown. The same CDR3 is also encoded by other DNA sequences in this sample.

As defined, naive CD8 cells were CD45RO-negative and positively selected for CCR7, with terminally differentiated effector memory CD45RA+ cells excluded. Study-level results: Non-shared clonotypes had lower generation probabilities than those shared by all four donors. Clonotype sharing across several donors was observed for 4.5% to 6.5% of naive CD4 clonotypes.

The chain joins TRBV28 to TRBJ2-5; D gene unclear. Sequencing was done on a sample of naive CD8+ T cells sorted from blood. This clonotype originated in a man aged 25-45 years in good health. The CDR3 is CASSFRETQYF. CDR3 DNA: TGTGCCAGCAGTTTCCGGGAGACCCAGTACTTC.